The clone carrying this TCR beta chain appeared a single time. The antigen remains undetermined. The data were obtained in a study of brain T cells in children with intractable seizures. Measured with immunoSEQ multiplex PCR; TCRdb has only the in-frame clones, and not every one. Here the sample spans around 38,000 clones, around 90% being singletons. The germline V gene has CDR1 SQVTM and CDR2 ANQGSEA. V gave up 6 bases and J gave up 3 bases; unmatched junction bases: 12. This CDR3 spans 15 amino acids. General study findings and limits: Clones missing pre-surgery may reflect undersampling of that blood sample. Viral specificity was inferred only from CDR3 similarity; HCMV serostatus was unknown.

Surgery cases with the highest brain T cell transcript signatures were chosen for sequencing. At least one anti-epileptic drug was given before surgery. The sample here was peripheral blood, taken at surgery. The origin of this receptor is a girl aged 2-15 years with tuberous sclerosis and intractable seizures. The chain uses TRBV29-1 and TRBJ1-2; 8 bases align to TRBD1. DNA of the CDR3: TGCAGCGTGGGTGTGCAGGGGGCCGTGGACTATGGCTACACCTTC. Protein product: CSVGVQGAVDYGYTF.